One sample yielded the 31 T cell receptor beta chains listed below, sequenced in a study of blood T cell repertoires in COVID-19. The repertoire was sequenced with immunoSEQ multiplex PCR; TCRdb's copy has only in-frame clones and lacks some. The table has some 270,000 clones, approximately 89% seen once; the top ten hold approximately 2%. Sequencing was performed on PBMCs or T cells enriched from blood (not recorded which). The receptors shown here come from a woman aged 60-75 years who had recovered from COVID-19.

This clone was found once. J is TRBJ2-5 and V is TRBV5-1; TRBD2 aligns across 7 bases. The length of the CDR3 is 15 residues. Germline-derived CDR1 and CDR2 are SGHRS and YFSETQ. V shed 7 bases and J 6 bases; nucleotides not matched to a gene: 15. The CDR3 nucleotides read TGCGCCAGCTCCCGAACCCCCCGGGAGGAAAAGACCCAGTACTTC. Translation: CASSRTPREEKTQYF.

This chain connects TRBV7-2 to TRBJ2-3; 8 bases align to TRBD1. This CDR3 region has 14 residues. Trimming removed 4 bases from V and 6 bases from J; junction bases left unmatched: 6. Germline values: CDR1 SGHTA, CDR2 FQGNSA. The CDR3 coding sequence is TGTGCCAGCAGCTGGACAGGGTTTTCCGATACGCAGTATTTT. Its translation: CASSWTGFSDTQYF.

The chain employs TRBV18 and TRBJ1-1; 9 bases are a match to TRBD1. V shed 4 bases, J shed 9 bases, and the junction held 6 bases outside the gene matches. The CDR3 runs to 13 residues. Germline assignment: CDR1 KGHSH and CDR2 LQKENI. The CDR3 DNA follows: TGTGCCAGCTCACTAAGGACAGGGGACAAAGCTTTCTTT. Translation gives CASSLRTGDKAFF.

The rearrangement joins TRBV5-4 to TRBJ2-1; maybe TRBD2 (5 bases). The CDR3 loop spans 15 amino acids. The germline V gene encodes CDR1 SGHNT and CDR2 YYREEE (reference sequence). With 4 bases removed from V and 4 bases from J, the gap between germline ends came to 15 bases. The CDR3 reads CASSTLLGLYNEQFF. The CDR3 region has the DNA TGTGCCAGCAGCACCCTACTAGGACTTTACAATGAGCAGTTCTTC.

The V gene is TRBV5-1, the J gene TRBJ2-2; perhaps TRBD2 as D (6 bases). Germline assignment: CDR1 SGHRS and CDR2 YFSETQ. V was shortened by 0 bases and J by 2 bases, with 11 bases between the two germline ends. The CDR3 has 16 residues. The CDR3 reads CASSLAVSGNTGELFF. Written as DNA, the CDR3 is TGCGCCAGCAGCTTGGCCGTTAGCGGAAACACCGGGGAGCTGTTTTTT.

Only a few counts were recorded for this clone. The rearrangement joins TRBV5-1 to TRBJ1-1, with TRBD1 matching 7 bases. V lost 3 bases to trimming and J lost 8 bases; unmatched junction nucleotides: 7. CDR1 is SGHRS and CDR2 is YFSETQ in the germline V gene. This CDR3 has 13 amino acids. As DNA, the CDR3 is TGCGCCAGCAGCTGGGAGAGGGGACAGGAAGCTTTCTTT. As protein: CASSWERGQEAFF.

This sequence joins TRBV29-1 and TRBJ1-2, with 7 bases matching TRBD1. Trimming cost V 7 bases and J 7 bases; bases outside gene matches: 6. The CDR3 runs 11 residues. CDR1 is SQVTM and CDR2 is ANQGSEA in the germline V gene. The CDR3 spells CSAYDRVGYTF. CDR3 nucleotides: TGCAGCGCCTACGACAGGGTTGGCTACACCTTC.

The chain carries TRBV5-4 and TRBJ2-3, with TRBD2 identical over 10 bases. Trimming removed 4 bases from V and 2 bases from J; junction bases left unmatched: 10. The CDR3 covers 17 residues. CDR1 and CDR2 (germline): SGHNT, YYREEE (reference sequence). The CDR3 region is CASSSGLAVSFTDTQYF. The CDR3 DNA is TGTGCCAGCAGCAGCGGACTAGCGGTTTCCTTCACAGATACGCAGTATTTT. Combining the CDR3 with reference TRBV5-4 and TRBJ2-3 gives the whole variable domain ETGVTQSPTHLIKTRGQQVTLRCSSQSGHNTVSWYQQALGQGPQFIFQYYREEENGRGNFPPRFSGLQFPNYSSELNVNALELDDSALYLCASSSGLAVSFTDTQYFGPGTRLTVL.

The chain has TRBV2 and TRBJ1-4; TRBD1 is a possible D gene (5 bases). Germline V CDR1 and CDR2: SNHLY, FYNNEI. The CDR3 is made up of 12 amino acids. V was pared by 7 bases and J by 8 bases, with 11 bases between. This chain's CDR3 is CASTPGVEKLFF. CDR3 coding DNA: TGTGCCAGCACCCCGGGGGTCGAAAAACTGTTTTTT.

The rearrangement links TRBV7-8 to TRBJ2-3, with 8 bases matching TRBD2. This CDR3 has 17 residues. V gave up 1 base and J gave up 1 base; unmatched junction bases: 7. Germline-derived CDR1 and CDR2 are SGHVS and FQNEAQ. CDR3 coding DNA: TGTGCCAGCAGCTTAGTCATCGGAGCGGGGGGCACAGATACGCAGTATTTT. Protein product: CASSLVIGAGGTDTQYF.

V and J are TRBV5-1 and TRBJ2-1; 10 nucleotides match TRBD2. The junction had 9 bases not matched to a gene; V was cut back by 2 bases and J by 10 bases. This CDR3 comprises 15 residues. Germline loops: CDR1 SGHRS, CDR2 YFSETQ. As DNA, the CDR3 is TGCGCCAGCAGCTTTGCTGGACAGGGACTAGCGGAGCAGTTCTTC. This sequence encodes CASSFAGQGLAEQFF.

The chain joins TRBV11-3 to TRBJ2-1, with D possibly being TRBD2 (5 bases). CDR3 length: 14 residues. Germline lookup yields CDR1 SGHNT and CDR2 YENEEA. Trimming stripped 3 bases from V and 6 bases from J, with 12 bases between. In DNA form, the CDR3 reads TGTGCCAGCAGCTTCCCTGAGCGGTCCAATGAGCAGTTCTTC. It translates to CASSFPERSNEQFF.

The chain joins TRBV5-1 to TRBJ2-1; perhaps TRBD2 as D (5 bases). Germline V gives CDR1 SGHRS, CDR2 YFSETQ. With 0 bases removed from V and 8 bases from J, the gap between germline ends came to 12 bases. The CDR3 sequence is 14 residues long. DNA for the CDR3: TGCGCCAGCAGCTTGGCCCAAAGCGGCGATGAGCAGTTCTTC. It translates to CASSLAQSGDEQFF.

The chain has TRBV29-1 and TRBJ2-2; 7 positions agree with TRBD2. Trimming took 6 bases from V and 5 from J; bases not matched to a gene: 21. The CDR3 extends over 18 amino acids. Germline V gives CDR1 SQVTM, CDR2 ANQGSEA. Here the CDR3 DNA reads TGCAGCGTAGGCAGGACTAGAACCGAAATGGGGGGGACCGGGGAGCTGTTTTTT. It encodes CSVGRTRTEMGGTGELFF.

V is TRBV5-4 and J is TRBJ2-3, with D possibly TRBD1 on 5 matching bases. Germline V gives CDR1 SGHNT, CDR2 YYREEE (reference sequence). V lost 2 bases and J 1 base, leaving 11 bases between the germline ends. The CDR3 extends over 15 amino acids. CDR3 loop: CASSFQPQGTDTQYF. The CDR3 nucleotides are TGTGCCAGCAGCTTTCAGCCACAGGGCACAGATACGCAGTATTTT.

The rearrangement links TRBV28 to TRBJ2-7; the match to TRBD1 covers 9 bases. This CDR3 spans 12 amino acids. V trimming: 5 bases; J trimming: 7 bases; junction bases outside the gene matches: 3. The V gene's germline CDR1 is MDHEN and CDR2 SYDVKM. CDR3 DNA: TGTGCCAGCAGTCTGGGGACAGGGGAGCAGTACTTC. Translation: CASSLGTGEQYF.

J is TRBJ2-3 and V is TRBV7-3, with 9 bases fitting TRBD2. The V and J ends lost 1 base and 6 bases, in that order; junction bases with no gene match: 5. Per germline, CDR1 SGHTA and CDR2 FQGTGA. The CDR3 contains 15 residues. CDR3 nucleotides: TGTGCCAGCAGCTTAATGGGACTAGCAGACGATACGCAGTATTTT. Encoded protein: CASSLMGLADDTQYF.

This rearrangement joins TRBV28 to TRBJ1-5; no clear D gene. The CDR3 extends over 16 amino acids. Germline values: CDR1 MDHEN, CDR2 SYDVKM. V was trimmed by 3 bases and J by 0 bases, leaving 12 bases between them. The CDR3: CASSFRGRSSNQPQHF. The CDR3 DNA is TGTGCCAGCAGTTTTCGCGGAAGATCTAGCAATCAGCCCCAGCATTTT.

The chain links TRBV18 to TRBJ2-1; D unresolved. CDR3 length: 15 residues. The germline V and J ends were trimmed by 0 bases and 3 bases, with 9 bases remaining between them. Germline CDR1 and CDR2: KGHSH and LQKENI. The CDR3 region is CASSPPLSFYNEQFF. The CDR3 nucleotides are TGTGCCAGCTCACCACCTCTCAGTTTCTACAATGAGCAGTTCTTC.

V and J are TRBV11-2 and TRBJ2-2, with D perhaps matching TRBD1 (6 bases). CDR1 is SGHAT, CDR2 FQNNGV, per germline. V lost 0 bases to trimming and J lost 1 base, with 12 bases between them. CDR3 length: 17 amino acids. The CDR3 loop reads CASSLDRGKENTGELFF. The DNA for the CDR3 is TGTGCCAGCAGCTTAGATAGGGGGAAGGAGAACACCGGGGAGCTGTTTTTT.

The J gene is TRBJ1-5, the V gene TRBV29-1; 7 bases are shared with TRBD1. The CDR3 covers 14 residues. V shed 6 bases and J 3 bases; nucleotides not matched to a gene: 8. CDR1 SQVTM and CDR2 ANQGSEA come from the germline V gene. CDR3 sequence (DNA): TGCAGCGTCACTGGGACAGAACTCAATCAGCCCCAGCATTTT. Its protein is CSVTGTELNQPQHF.

The rearrangement links TRBV7-9 to TRBJ2-5; unclear D gene. This CDR3 has 13 amino acids. The germline V gene has CDR1 SEHNR and CDR2 FQNEAQ (reference sequence). V gave up 5 bases and J gave up 3 bases, with 10 bases separating them. CDR3 sequence reads: CASSRRAEETQYF. The CDR3 nucleotides read TGTGCCAGCAGCCGCCGTGCGGAAGAGACCCAGTACTTC.

The rearrangement links TRBV27 to TRBJ1-1; 9 bases line up with TRBD1. V dropped 5 bases and J dropped 2; count of bases not matched to a gene: 6. Germline V gives CDR1 MNHEY, CDR2 SMNVEV (reference sequence). This CDR3 is built from 15 residues. The CDR3 reads CASSPSTGGNTEAFF. The CDR3 DNA is TGTGCCAGCAGTCCCTCGACAGGGGGTAACACTGAAGCTTTCTTT.

The chain carries TRBV28 and TRBJ1-2, with D possibly being TRBD1 (6 bases). V lost 11 bases and J lost 3, with 25 bases in between. The CDR3 runs 16 residues. Germline CDR1 is MDHEN and CDR2 is SYDVKM. DNA for the CDR3: TGTGCCTCAACCACATACTACAGGGTTGCGGACTATGGCTACACCTTC. Its protein product is CASTTYYRVADYGYTF.

The chain links TRBV29-1 to TRBJ1-5; TRBD1 matches 9 bases. Trimming took 6 bases from V and 4 from J; bases not matched to a gene: 4. Germline values: CDR1 SQVTM, CDR2 ANQGSEA. This CDR3 is built from 13 residues. The CDR3 protein is CSVGQGINQPQHF. The CDR3 coding sequence is TGCAGCGTCGGACAGGGGATTAATCAGCCCCAGCATTTT. The entire variable domain, with the rest obtained from reference TRBV29-1 and TRBJ1-5, is as follows: SAVISQKPSRDICQRGTSLTIQCQVDSQVTMMFWYRQQPGQSLTLIATANQGSEATYESGFVIDKFPISRPNLTFSTLTVSNMSPEDSSIYLCSVGQGINQPQHFGDGTRLSIL.

The gene calls are TRBV7-9 and TRBJ1-5, with no clear D. Germline V gene lookup returns CDR1 SEHNR and CDR2 FQNEAQ (reference sequence). V was clipped by 4 bases and J by 5 bases, with 6 bases between them. This CDR3 comprises 12 residues. The CDR3 here is CASSSTDQPQHF. As DNA, the CDR3 is TGTGCCAGCAGCTCCACGGATCAGCCCCAGCATTTT.

The chain has TRBV9 and TRBJ2-2, with 12 bases aligning to TRBD2. J gave up 2 bases and V 0 bases, and 23 bases lay outside the gene matches. Germline values: CDR1 SGDLS, CDR2 YYNGEE. The CDR3 has 24 residues. The CDR3, as DNA: TGTGCCAGCAGCGTAGCTTTTGAGGGGCGACTAGCGGGAGAACGCCGAATAAACACCGGGGAGCTGTTTTTT. Residues: CASSVAFEGRLAGERRINTGELFF.

The chain couples TRBV7-9 to TRBJ2-7, with TRBD1 as a possible D gene (5 bases). CDR3 length equals 16 residues. V was shortened by 2 bases and J by 1 base, with 15 bases between the two germline ends. The V gene's germline CDR1 is SEHNR and CDR2 FQNEAQ (reference sequence). The CDR3 region is CASSLNPKTASYEQYF. The CDR3 DNA is TGTGCCAGCAGCTTAAACCCAAAGACAGCTTCCTACGAGCAGTACTTC.

The chain employs TRBV28 and TRBJ1-2; 10 bases map to TRBD1. Germline V gives CDR1 MDHEN, CDR2 SYDVKM. The CDR3 runs 15 residues. J was trimmed by 7 bases and V by 6 bases; bases with no gene match: 11. CDR3 sequence (DNA): TGTGCCAGCAGCCCCACCGGGACAGGGGCGCGTGGCTACACCTTC. Amino acids: CASSPTGTGARGYTF.

V gene TRBV24-1 combines with J gene TRBJ1-4; 7 positions match TRBD1. The length of the CDR3 is 14 residues. V was pared by 5 bases and J by 8 bases, with 7 bases of the junction left unmatched. Germline loops: CDR1 KGHDR, CDR2 SFDVKD. The CDR3 sequence is CATSAWDSSEKLFF. The CDR3 DNA is TGTGCCACCAGTGCGTGGGACAGTTCGGAAAAACTGTTTTTT.

This clone was counted once. The chain uses TRBV9 and TRBJ1-1; D might be TRBD1 (6 bases). V lost 1 base to trimming and J lost 5 bases, with 12 bases between them. The CDR3 has 14 residues. Looked up from germline, CDR1 is SGDLS and CDR2 is YYNGEE. The CDR3 loop is CASSVLQGGTEAFF. CDR3 DNA sequence: TGTGCCAGCAGCGTATTACAGGGTGGGACTGAAGCTTTCTTT.